A single sample gave rise to the 25 T cell receptor beta chains below, sequenced in a study of T cell responses to AZD1222 COVID-19 vaccine. Sequencing used immunoSEQ multiplex PCR; TCRdb keeps in-frame clones, though not all of them. Among 160,000 or so clones listed, 90% were seen once. Sample: peripheral blood, taken 28 days after the second AZD1222 dose. These receptors all stem from an adult who received the AZD1222 COVID-19 vaccine.

This clone occurred once. This chain uses TRBV19 with TRBJ1-6; D not certain. Germline V gene sequence: CDR1 LNHDA, CDR2 SQIVND (reference sequence). CDR3 length equals 13 residues. Trimming pared 5 bases from V and 7 bases from J, leaving 9 bases between. The CDR3 DNA is TGTGCCAGTAGTTCGGAACCAAATTCACCCCTCCACTTT. Translation: CASSSEPNSPLHF.

The chain carries TRBV6-5 and TRBJ1-4; TRBD1 matches at 7 bases. CDR3 length: 14 residues. The germline gives CDR1 MNHEY, CDR2 SVGAGI. V lost 6 bases to trimming and J lost 4 bases; unmatched junction nucleotides: 5. The CDR3 spells CASRPGQLNEKLFF. CDR3 nucleotides: TGTGCCAGCAGGCCGGGACAGCTTAATGAAAAACTGTTTTTT.

The V gene is TRBV11-2, the J gene TRBJ2-7; tentatively, D is TRBD2 (5 bases). The CDR3 consists of 16 residues. V was clipped by 1 base and J by 4 bases, with 17 bases between them. The V gene's germline CDR1 is SGHAT and CDR2 FQNNGV. The CDR3 protein is CASSLGARADSYEQYF. CDR3 bases: TGTGCCAGCAGCTTAGGGGCTCGGGCGGACTCTTACGAGCAGTACTTC.

This chain connects TRBV5-1 to TRBJ2-1; 7 nucleotides align to TRBD2. The CDR3 contains 15 residues. J lost 2 bases, V lost 4 bases, and 6 bases had no gene match. The V gene's germline CDR1 is SGHRS and CDR2 YFSETQ. CDR3 coding DNA: TGCGCCAGCAGCCCGGATGGGGGGGCCTACAATGAGCAGTTCTTC. This sequence encodes CASSPDGGAYNEQFF.

This chain joins TRBV19 and TRBJ2-7; TRBD1 agrees at 7 bases. This CDR3 spans 15 amino acids. CDR1 and CDR2 (germline): LNHDA, SQIVND (reference sequence). V trimming: 0 bases; J trimming: 3 bases; junction bases outside the gene matches: 5. The DNA for the CDR3 is TGTGCCAGTAGTATAGATCTGGGACAGCTCTACGAGCAGTACTTC. Translation gives CASSIDLGQLYEQYF.

This clone was seen more than once but under ten times. The rearrangement links TRBV6-1 to TRBJ2-7; D not certain. There are 11 residues in the CDR3. The V gene lost 1 base and the J gene lost 6 bases, with 4 bases spanning the gap. The germline CDR1 and CDR2 sequences are MNHNS and SASEGT. CDR3 protein: CASSEGREQYF. CDR3 bases: TGTGCCAGCAGTGAAGGTCGCGAGCAGTACTTC.

The chain joins TRBV5-4 to TRBJ2-1, with D perhaps TRBD2 (7 bases). The CDR3 spans 16 residues. V gave up 4 bases and J gave up 1 base, with 15 bases separating them. Germline CDR1 SGHNT, CDR2 YYREEE (reference sequence). The CDR3 coding sequence is TGTGCCAGCAGCCCGAAGGGGGGGCGGTCCTACAATGAGCAGTTCTTC. It codes for CASSPKGGRSYNEQFF.

This clone was recorded once. The chain carries TRBV7-3 and TRBJ2-1; 10 bases are a match to TRBD2. V dropped 2 bases and J dropped 8; count of bases not matched to a gene: 6. The CDR3 extends over 15 amino acids. Per the germline V gene, CDR1 is SGHTA and CDR2 is FQGTGA. CDR3 sequence reads: CASSLEAGGPYEQFF. CDR3 in DNA: TGTGCCAGCAGCTTAGAAGCGGGAGGGCCCTATGAGCAGTTCTTC.

In nucleotides, the CDR3 is TGTGCCAGCAGTTTCACCGGACAGCCCTATGGCTACACCTTC. Translating it yields CASSFTGQPYGYTF. The chain is built from TRBV27 and TRBJ1-2; weak D call: TRBD1 (6 bases). CDR1 MNHEY and CDR2 SMNVEV come from the germline V gene (reference sequence). V was shortened by 3 bases and J by 4 bases, with 12 bases between the two germline ends. The CDR3 covers 14 residues.

This chain links TRBV5-4 with TRBJ1-2, with a weak D call TRBD1 (5 bases). Germline-derived CDR1 and CDR2 are SGHNT and YYREEE (reference sequence). Trimming left V 4 bases short and J 8 bases short, with 15 bases between. The CDR3 length is 13 residues. The CDR3 sequence: CASSRGGAWGYTF. In DNA form, the CDR3 reads TGTGCCAGCAGCAGGGGTGGCGCCTGGGGCTACACCTTC.

The chain employs TRBV24-1 and TRBJ2-1; TRBD1 agrees at 8 bases. Germline V gene data show CDR1 as KGHDR and CDR2 as SFDVKD. The ends lost 5 bases at V and 7 bases at J; junction bases unmatched: 12. This CDR3 is 16 amino acids long. The CDR3 sequence: CATSGSYRGNLNEQFF. The CDR3 DNA reads TGTGCCACCAGTGGCTCCTACAGGGGGAATTTGAATGAGCAGTTCTTC.

The chain has TRBV6-5 and TRBJ1-4, with D tentatively TRBD1 (5 bases). The germline gives CDR1 MNHEY, CDR2 SVGAGI. V lost 4 bases, J lost 2 bases, and 11 bases lay in between. The CDR3 loop spans 15 amino acids. CDR3 nucleotide sequence: TGTGCCAGCAGTTCCGAGGGGAGGACTAATGAAAAACTGTTTTTT. Its translation is CASSSEGRTNEKLFF.

The chain links TRBV18 to TRBJ1-4; the D gene is possibly TRBD1 (6 bases). This CDR3 has 16 amino acids. Germline CDR1 reads KGHSH; CDR2 reads LQKENI. V lost 3 bases and J lost 7, with 18 bases in between. Here the CDR3 DNA reads TGTGCCAGCTCACCCTCCTCGACAGGTTTGTCTGAAAAACTGTTTTTT. Residues: CASSPSSTGLSEKLFF.

The chain employs TRBV6-2 or TRBV6-3 and TRBJ1-5; a possible D gene is TRBD1 (6 bases). V lost 6 bases and J lost 5, with 14 bases in between. CDR1 and CDR2 from the germline V gene are MNHEY and SVGEGT. The CDR3 is made up of 14 amino acids. The CDR3 reads CASSLGDIHQPQHF. The CDR3 DNA sequence: TGTGCCAGCAGCCTAGGGGACATTCATCAGCCCCAGCATTTT.

This clone came up once. The chain uses TRBV19 and TRBJ2-1; 11 nucleotides line up with TRBD2. The CDR3 totals 19 residues. Germline-derived CDR1 and CDR2 are LNHDA and SQIVND (reference sequence). With 0 bases clipped from V and 9 bases from J, the junction kept 16 bases outside the gene matches. DNA of the CDR3: TGTGCCAGTAGTATAGATCCCAAAGAGGGGACTAGCGGCCTCGTTGAGCAGTTCTTC. Its protein is CASSIDPKEGTSGLVEQFF.

The chain links TRBV4-1 to TRBJ2-7; D remains ambiguous. The CDR3 spans 16 residues. CDR1 is MGHRA, CDR2 YSYEKL, per germline. The V gene lost 0 bases and the J gene lost 1 base, with 13 bases spanning the gap. The CDR3 region is CASSQDSGLWSYEQYF. CDR3 bases: TGCGCCAGCAGCCAAGATTCAGGTCTCTGGTCCTACGAGCAGTACTTC.

The chain recombines TRBV28 with TRBJ2-1; D possibly corresponds to TRBD2 (6 bases). There are 15 residues in the CDR3. Per germline, CDR1 MDHEN and CDR2 SYDVKM. Trimming took off 3 bases at V and 3 bases at J, with 12 bases between the two ends. Here the CDR3 DNA reads TGTGCCAGCAGTTTGGGGACTCTCCGCTACAATGAGCAGTTCTTC. It codes for CASSLGTLRYNEQFF.

This clone was counted once. The CDR3 DNA reads as TGTGCCACCAGTGATCGGACAGGGGGCAATGAGCAGTTCTTC. Protein product: CATSDRTGGNEQFF. The chain links TRBV24-1 to TRBJ2-1; TRBD1 matches at 10 bases. Germline V lookup: CDR1 KGHDR, CDR2 SFDVKD. CDR3 length: 14 residues. The V and J ends lost 3 bases and 6 bases, in that order; junction bases with no gene match: 1.

This clone was observed a handful of times. Additional DNA sequences in this sample encode the identical CDR3. The V call is TRBV10-3, the J call TRBJ2-1; D unresolved. The CDR3 is 12 residues long. V was shortened by 0 bases and J by 4 bases, with 1 base between the two germline ends. Germline V gives CDR1 ENHRY, CDR2 SYGVKD. CDR3 in DNA: TGTGCCATCAGTGAGTCATACAATGAGCAGTTCTTC. Protein sequence: CAISESYNEQFF.

This rearrangement joins TRBV27 to TRBJ1-1; possibly TRBD1 for D (5 bases). CDR3 length equals 13 residues. The V gene lost 6 bases and the J gene lost 4 bases, with 12 bases spanning the gap. The germline gives CDR1 MNHEY, CDR2 SMNVEV (reference sequence). The CDR3 DNA sequence: TGTGCCAGCAGGGGGGGGTCCGTCACTGAAGCTTTCTTT. Its translation: CASRGGSVTEAFF.

This sequence joins TRBV5-4 and TRBJ2-3; 13 positions match TRBD2. The trim removed 4 bases at V and 1 base at J, leaving 9 bases unmatched. The germline CDR1 and CDR2 sequences are SGHNT and YYREEE (reference sequence). The CDR3 is 18 residues long. The CDR3 nucleotides are TGTGCCAGCAGCATCGGACTAGCGGGAGTCTGGGGCACAGATACGCAGTATTTT. Translating gives CASSIGLAGVWGTDTQYF.

The rearrangement links TRBV2 to TRBJ2-6, with D possibly called TRBD1 or TRBD2 (5 bases each). The V gene lost 11 bases and the J gene lost 3 bases, with 14 bases spanning the gap. Germline CDR1 is SNHLY and CDR2 is FYNNEI. The CDR3 contains 14 residues. CDR3 residues: CAGQRGDGANVLTF. CDR3 coding DNA: TGTGCCGGGCAAAGGGGAGATGGGGCCAACGTCCTGACTTTC. The full variable domain, in which reference TRBV2 and TRBJ2-6 provide the parts outside the CDR3, is EPEVTQTPSHQVTQMGQEVILRCVPISNHLYFYWYRQILGQKVEFLVSFYNNEISEKSEIFDDQFSVERPDGSNFTLKIRSTKLEDSAMYFCAGQRGDGANVLTFGAGSRLTVL.

The chain links TRBV18 to TRBJ1-1; D gene ambiguous. V was shortened by 1 base and J by 1 base, with 7 bases between the two germline ends. The CDR3 is 14 amino acids. Germline V CDR1 and CDR2: KGHSH, LQKENI. CDR3 protein: CASSPLSQNTEAFF. The CDR3 DNA reads as TGTGCCAGCTCACCACTTTCCCAGAACACTGAAGCTTTCTTT. Full variable domain (remainder filled in from reference TRBV18 and TRBJ1-1): NAGVMQNPRHLVRRRGQEARLRCSPMKGHSHVYWYRQLPEEGLKFMVYLQKENIIDESGMPKERFSAEFPKEGPSILRIQQVVRGDSAAYFCASSPLSQNTEAFFGQGTRLTVV.

This chain uses TRBV6-5 with TRBJ1-1, with D unresolved. Trimming took 0 bases from V and 4 from J, leaving 12 bases between them. CDR3 length: 15 residues. CDR1 is MNHEY and CDR2 is SVGAGI in the germline V gene. The CDR3 here is CASSYSPAYGTEAFF. The CDR3 DNA follows: TGTGCCAGCAGTTACTCCCCCGCTTACGGCACTGAAGCTTTCTTT.

The chain employs TRBV15 and TRBJ2-2, with D unclear. The V gene's germline CDR1 is LNHNV and CDR2 YYDKDF (reference sequence). The CDR3 sequence is 14 residues long. Trimming took 5 bases from V and 2 from J, leaving 9 bases between them. The CDR3 spells CATSRQLNTGELFF. The DNA of the CDR3 is TGTGCCACCAGCCGGCAGCTCAACACCGGGGAGCTGTTTTTT.